The text below deals with one TCR beta chain. What it binds is unknown. Every subset had its genomic DNA shared out evenly among several immunoSEQ plates. DNA at approximately 200 ng, about 30,000 T cell genomes, went into sorted-subset replicate PCRs. Clones were sequenced by immunoSEQ multiplex PCR, and TCRdb holds only the in-frame ones, with some missing. Of about 600,000 clones listed, 97% were seen once; the top ten hold about 0.057%. Trimming shortened V by 2 bases and J by 5 bases, and 19 bases separated the two germline ends. The germline CDR1 and CDR2 sequences are MGHRA and YSYEKL. This CDR3 contains 17 residues. The sample belongs to a study of shared clonotypes between healthy human individuals. Study results and limitations: When naive CD4 clonotypes were compared across a handful of donors, about 5% were shared. A generally larger estimated richness was seen in naive subsets than in memory subsets.

The source material was naive CD4+ T cells sorted from blood. Subset noted: CD45RA+ positively selected. This receptor was taken from a woman between 25 and 40 years old in good health. The chain uses TRBV4-1 and TRBJ1-5; no clear D. CDR3: CASSQSGQPVNYQPQHF. The CDR3 region has the DNA TGCGCCAGCAGCCAATCCGGGCAGCCCGTGAATTATCAGCCCCAGCATTTT.